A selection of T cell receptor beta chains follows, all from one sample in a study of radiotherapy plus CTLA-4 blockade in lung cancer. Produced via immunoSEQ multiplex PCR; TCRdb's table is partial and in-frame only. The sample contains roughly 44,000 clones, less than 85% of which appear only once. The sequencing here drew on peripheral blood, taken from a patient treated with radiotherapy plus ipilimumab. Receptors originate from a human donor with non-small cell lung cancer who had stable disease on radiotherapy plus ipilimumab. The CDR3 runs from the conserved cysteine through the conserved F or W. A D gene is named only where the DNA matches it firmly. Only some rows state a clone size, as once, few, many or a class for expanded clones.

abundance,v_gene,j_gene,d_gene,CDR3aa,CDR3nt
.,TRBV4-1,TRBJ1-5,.,CASSQLTSTVEIGQPQHF,TGCGCCAGCAGCCAACTCACTTCGACAGTGGAAATAGGTCAGCCCCAGCATTTT
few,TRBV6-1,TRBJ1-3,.,CASSEAGTYGNTIYF,TGTGCCAGCAGTGAAGCCGGGACTTACGGAAACACCATATATTTT
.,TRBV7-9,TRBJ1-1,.,CASSLLAGGNTEAFF,TGTGCCAGCAGCTTACTTGCGGGAGGAAACACTGAAGCTTTCTTT
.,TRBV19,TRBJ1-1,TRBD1,CASSMGRGQGFTEAFF,TGTGCCAGTAGTATGGGCAGGGGGCAGGGTTTCACTGAAGCTTTCTTT
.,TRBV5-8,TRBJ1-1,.,CASSLGGNTEAFF,TGTGCCAGCAGCTTGGGCGGGAACACTGAAGCTTTCTTT
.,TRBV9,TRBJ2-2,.,CASSQAGPPNTGELFF,TGTGCCAGCAGCCAAGCTGGACCCCCGAACACCGGGGAGCTGTTTTTT
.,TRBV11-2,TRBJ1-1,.,CASSQEANTEAFF,TGTGCCAGCAGCCAAGAAGCCAACACTGAAGCTTTCTTT
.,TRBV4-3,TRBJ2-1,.,CASGGISYNEQFF,TGCGCCAGCGGGGGCATATCCTACAATGAGCAGTTCTTC
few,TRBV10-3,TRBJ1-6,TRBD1,CAISGPGQGGSPLHF,TGTGCCATCAGTGGGCCGGGACAGGGAGGATCACCCCTCCACTTT
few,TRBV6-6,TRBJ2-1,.,CASSYPKDEQFF,TGTGCCAGCAGTTACCCTAAGGATGAGCAGTTCTTC
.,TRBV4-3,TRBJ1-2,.,CASSHGNSNYGYTF,TGCGCCAGCAGCCACGGCAACTCTAACTATGGCTACACCTTC
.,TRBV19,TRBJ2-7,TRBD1,CASGDRAYEQYF,TGTGCCAGTGGTGACAGGGCCTACGAGCAGTACTTC
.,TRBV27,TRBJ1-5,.,CASSFASGNQPQHF,TGTGCCAGCAGCTTCGCTTCGGGCAATCAGCCCCAGCATTTT
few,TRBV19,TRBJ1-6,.,CASSTGDFGTRTALHF,TGTGCCAGTAGTACCGGCGACTTCGGGACACGGACAGCCCTCCACTTT